Shown below are 13 T cell receptor beta chains from a single sample sequenced in a study of CD8+ T cells in alopecia areata. Treatment noted: oral pan-JAK inhibitor, 5-10 mg twice daily. Once RNA had been extracted, it was reverse transcribed into cDNA to act as the sequencing template. The repertoire was sequenced with immunoSEQ multiplex PCR; TCRdb's copy has only in-frame clones and lacks some. The repertoire holds 150,000 to 250,000 clones, with roughly 64% as singletons. The sequences come from CD4+ T cells sorted from blood, collected at week 24, from a patient treated with tofacitinib. The receptors shown here come from a human donor with alopecia areata.

The genes are TRBV9 and TRBJ2-7; weak D call: TRBD1 (6 bases). Germline V gene data show CDR1 as SGDLS and CDR2 as YYNGEE. The CDR3 spans 15 residues. V lost 1 base to trimming and J lost 0 bases, with 11 bases between them. In DNA form, the CDR3 reads TGTGCCAGCAGCGTATCGTTGGACAGCTCCTACGAGCAGTACTTC. Its translation is CASSVSLDSSYEQYF.

The J gene is TRBJ2-1, the V gene TRBV7-2; D uncertain. The CDR3 extends over 13 amino acids. Trimming stripped 4 bases from V and 4 bases from J, with 8 bases between. Germline V CDR1 and CDR2: SGHTA, FQGNSA. CDR3 nucleotides: TGTGCCAGCAGCTCCAACCGATACAATGAGCAGTTCTTC. Protein product: CASSSNRYNEQFF.

This chain connects TRBV7-2 to TRBJ2-6; D unclear. This CDR3 region has 13 residues. V lost 4 bases and J lost 3, with 4 bases in between. Germline CDR1 and CDR2: SGHTA and FQGNSA. CDR3 loop: CASSSLGANVLTF. In nucleotides, the CDR3 is TGTGCCAGCAGCTCACTTGGGGCCAACGTCCTGACTTTC.

The V and J genes are TRBV9 and TRBJ2-3, with 10 bases that match TRBD1. J gave up 4 bases and V 4 bases, and 9 bases lay outside the gene matches. This CDR3 comprises 16 residues. Germline assignment: CDR1 SGDLS and CDR2 YYNGEE. The CDR3 coding sequence is TGTGCCAGCAGCTATATCGGGACAGGGGTTCCAGATACGCAGTATTTT. This codes for CASSYIGTGVPDTQYF.

This chain joins TRBV10-2 and TRBJ2-6; 9 bases map to TRBD1. The length of the CDR3 is 16 residues. Unmatched junction bases numbered 4, after V lost 7 bases and J lost 0 bases. Looked up from germline, CDR1 is WSHSY and CDR2 is SAAADI. The CDR3 sequence is CASTDRGYSGANVLTF. The CDR3 DNA reads TGCGCCAGCACGGACAGGGGCTACTCTGGGGCCAACGTCCTGACTTTC.

This clone was observed a few times. J is TRBJ2-3 and V is TRBV11-2; D is uncertain. Looked up from germline, CDR1 is SGHAT and CDR2 is FQNNGV. The CDR3 spans 14 residues. Trimming removed 5 bases at V and 4 bases at J, with 13 bases between. The CDR3, as DNA: TGTGCCAGCAGCCCCCTTGTGGACGCAGATACGCAGTATTTT. It encodes CASSPLVDADTQYF.

In this sample, this clone turned up a few times. This chain joins TRBV28 and TRBJ2-1, with TRBD1 as a possible D gene (7 bases). Germline CDR1 and CDR2: MDHEN and SYDVKM. Trimming pared 5 bases from V and 9 bases from J, leaving 17 bases between. The CDR3 runs 14 residues. The CDR3 DNA is TGTGCCAGCAGTACCCCGGAGGGGGCGCGTGAGCAGTTCTTC. Protein product: CASSTPEGAREQFF.

The V call is TRBV9, the J call TRBJ1-1; tentative D call: TRBD1 (6 bases). V was shortened by 4 bases and J by 4 bases, with 14 bases between the two germline ends. CDR1 is SGDLS, CDR2 YYNGEE, per germline. The CDR3 loop spans 14 amino acids. This CDR3 reads CASSPTGGGTEAFF. Written as DNA, the CDR3 is TGTGCCAGCAGCCCGACAGGCGGGGGCACTGAAGCTTTCTTT.

The chain recombines TRBV28 with TRBJ2-1; D is possibly TRBD1 (5 bases). Per the germline V gene, CDR1 is MDHEN and CDR2 is SYDVKM. The CDR3 has 15 amino acids. Trimming cost V 5 bases and J 6 bases, with 17 bases left between them. The CDR3 here is CASSTGQIGFNEQFF. Written as DNA, the CDR3 is TGTGCCAGCAGTACCGGACAAATAGGGTTCAATGAGCAGTTCTTC.

The rearrangement links TRBV5-1 to TRBJ1-4; no clear D gene. Germline V gives CDR1 SGHRS, CDR2 YFSETQ. The V end was cut by 1 base, the J end by 0 bases, with 7 bases between. The CDR3 length is 15 residues. The CDR3 bases are TGCGCCAGCAGCTTGCAGTCCGCAACTAATGAAAAACTGTTTTTT. This sequence encodes CASSLQSATNEKLFF. The full variable domain, completed using reference TRBV5-1 and TRBJ1-4, is KAGVTQTPRYLIKTRGQQVTLSCSPISGHRSVSWYQQTPGQGLQFLFEYFSETQRNKGNFPGRFSGRQFSNSRSEMNVSTLELGDSALYLCASSLQSATNEKLFFGSGTQLSVL.

This clone turned up a few times. The chain carries TRBV7-2 and TRBJ2-1, with D perhaps matching TRBD2 (5 bases). The V gene lost 5 bases and the J gene lost 11 bases, with 13 bases spanning the gap. The V gene's germline CDR1 is SGHTA and CDR2 FQGNSA. The CDR3 has 12 residues. Written as DNA, the CDR3 is TGTGCCAGCAGCGCCTTAGCGATCCAGCAGTTCTTC. Translation gives CASSALAIQQFF. The variable domain in full, with the rest retrieved from reference TRBV7-2 and TRBJ2-1, is GAGVSQSPSNKVTEKGKDVELRCDPISGHTALYWYRQSLGQGLEFLIYFQGNSAPDKSGLPSDRFSAERTGGSVSTLTIQRTQQEDSAVYLCASSALAIQQFFGPGTRLTVL.

The rearrangement joins TRBV7-9 to TRBJ2-3; no firm D call. Germline V gene data show CDR1 as SEHNR and CDR2 as FQNEAQ (reference sequence). CDR3 size: 14 residues. V was cut by 2 bases and J by 2 bases, with 8 bases left in between. The CDR3 DNA reads TGTGCCAGCAGCTTACGGTCTCACACAGATACGCAGTATTTT. Amino acid sequence: CASSLRSHTDTQYF.

The rearrangement links TRBV6-5 to TRBJ2-1, with TRBD2 identical over 9 bases. This CDR3 has 14 residues. V lost 6 bases to trimming and J lost 8 bases; unmatched junction nucleotides: 8. Germline V gives CDR1 MNHEY, CDR2 SVGAGI. CDR3 amino acids: CASRSPAGGYEQFF. The CDR3, as DNA: TGTGCCAGCAGGTCCCCAGCGGGAGGTTATGAGCAGTTCTTC.